This T cell receptor beta chain emerged from a study of CD8 T cells in Susac syndrome. Regarding this clonotype: Its specificity is not known.

V lost 3 bases, J lost 4 bases, and 16 bases lay in between. The CDR3 length is 15 residues. Germline V lookup: CDR1 MNHEY, CDR2 SMNVEV (reference sequence). Findings and limits, study-wide: As acknowledged by the study, its TCR sequencing and HLA analysis included a relatively small number of individuals.

Sequencing of TCR beta was undertaken in CD8+ and CD4+ T cells derived from blood. The authors reverse transcribed 0.5 to 1 ug RNA with random hexamers. The amplification used immunoSEQ multiplex PCR on TCR beta CDR3; it spanned 54 Vbeta and 13 Jbeta. TCRdb re-analysed the immunoSEQ multiplex PCR reads in MiXCR, keeping a single row per CDR3 protein. The data show about 300,000 distinct CDR3 sequences, about nine tenths seen once. The clonotype was recovered from a human donor with multiple sclerosis. Specimen: CD8+ T cells from PBMCs. V is TRBV27 and J is TRBJ2-7; D might be TRBD1 or TRBD2, each matching 5 bases. As DNA, the CDR3 is TGTGCCAGCAGTTTTGGCCTGTCTGGGGGATACGAGCAGTACTTC. Translation: CASSFGLSGGYEQYF.